The present TCR beta chain was sequenced within a study of cytotoxic CD8 clonotypes in ibrutinib-treated CLL. Germline V gene lookup returns CDR1 SGHDT and CDR2 YYEEEE. There are 14 residues in the CDR3. Trimming removed 0 bases from V and 4 bases from J, with 10 bases in between. Sequencing was performed with immunoSEQ multiplex PCR; in TCRdb, only in-frame clones are kept and a portion is missing. This table has approximately 47,000 clones, around three fifths appearing once. The sequence was obtained from a human donor with chronic lymphocytic leukemia. The chain combines TRBV5-6 with TRBJ1-2; unclear D gene. The sequencing here drew on PBMCs, taken after 24 months of ibrutinib treatment. The CDR3 DNA sequence: TGTGCCAGCAGCTTGGGGATTTCGAGCTATGGCTACACCTTC. It translates to CASSLGISSYGYTF.